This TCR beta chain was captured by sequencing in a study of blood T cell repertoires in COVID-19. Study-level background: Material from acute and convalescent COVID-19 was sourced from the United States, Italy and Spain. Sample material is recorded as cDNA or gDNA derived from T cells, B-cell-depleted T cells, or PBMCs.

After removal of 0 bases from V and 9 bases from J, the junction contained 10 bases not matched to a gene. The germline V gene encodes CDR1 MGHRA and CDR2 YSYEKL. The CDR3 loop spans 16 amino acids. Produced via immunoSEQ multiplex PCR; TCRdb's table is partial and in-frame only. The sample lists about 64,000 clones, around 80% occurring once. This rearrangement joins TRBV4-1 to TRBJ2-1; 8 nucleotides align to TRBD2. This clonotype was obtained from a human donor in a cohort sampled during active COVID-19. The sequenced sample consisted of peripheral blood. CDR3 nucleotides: TGCGCCAGCAGCCAAGAGCCGCCGGGGGGGGCTAGTGAGCAGTTCTTC. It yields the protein CASSQEPPGGASEQFF.